Listed below are T cell receptor beta chains from one sample, sequenced in a study of human T cells and chemical hapten exposure. TCRdb used MiXCR to reprocess the reads, holding one entry per CDR3 protein. This sample carries about 120,000 distinct CDR3 sequences, 8.5% to 9% of them seen once, and the ten largest clones take approximately 1.4%. Sequenced material: whole blood. These receptor sequences come from a human donor in good health. Some clones in this sample may be carry-over from other donors' samples. CDR3s include the opening cysteine and the closing phenylalanine or tryptophan. D genes are given only for firm matches. The size entry is marked missing in some rows and otherwise reads once, few, many or a size class.

v_call: TRBV7-8
d_call: NA
j_call: TRBJ2-5
clone_size: NA
cdr3_nt: TGTGCCAGCAGCGAAAGGGACGAGACCCAGTACTTC
cdr3_aa: CASSERDETQYF

v_call: TRBV27
d_call: NA
j_call: TRBJ2-7
clone_size: NA
cdr3_nt: TGTGCCAGCAGCCGGGGGCCAGGGGACCCCTACGAGCAGTACTTC
cdr3_aa: CASSRGPGDPYEQYF

v_call: TRBV14
d_call: TRBD1
j_call: TRBJ2-7
clone_size: few
cdr3_nt: TGTGCCAGCAGCCGTGGACAGGGCTACGAGCAGTACTTC
cdr3_aa: CASSRGQGYEQYF

v_call: TRBV12-5
d_call: NA
j_call: TRBJ2-1
clone_size: NA
cdr3_nt: TGTGCTAGTGGTTCAATTGACTTCTACTGGGGCAACGAGCAGTTCTTC
cdr3_aa: CASGSIDFYWGNEQFF

v_call: TRBV7-2
d_call: TRBD1
j_call: TRBJ1-2
clone_size: NA
cdr3_nt: TGTGCCAGCAGCTTAGCGGGACAGGGGGCGCTTCTAGGTCGCTACACCTTC
cdr3_aa: CASSLAGQGALLGRYTF

v_call: TRBV20-1
d_call: NA
j_call: TRBJ1-6
clone_size: NA
cdr3_nt: TGCAGTGCTAGCGGGCACACGCCTAATTCACCCCTCCACTTT
cdr3_aa: CSASGHTPNSPLHF

v_call: TRBV2
d_call: TRBD1
j_call: TRBJ1-1
clone_size: few
cdr3_nt: TGTGCCAGCAGGGGGACAGGGGGCTCGGGTGAAGCTTTCTTT
cdr3_aa: CASRGTGGSGEAFF

v_call: TRBV27
d_call: NA
j_call: TRBJ1-5
clone_size: many
cdr3_nt: TGTGCCAGCAGTTCCGGCAGGGCGGATCAGCCCCAGCATTTT
cdr3_aa: CASSSGRADQPQHF

v_call: TRBV11-2
d_call: NA
j_call: TRBJ2-2
clone_size: many
cdr3_nt: TGTGCCAGCAGCACGACAGGTCCCGGAGGGGAGCTGTTTTTT
cdr3_aa: CASSTTGPGGELFF

v_call: TRBV10-3
d_call: NA
j_call: TRBJ2-7
clone_size: NA
cdr3_nt: TGTGCCATCAGTGAGTGGGAAGTGGACAGTCCCTCCTACGAGCAGTACTTC
cdr3_aa: CAISEWEVDSPSYEQYF

v_call: TRBV20-1
d_call: NA
j_call: TRBJ2-7
clone_size: NA
cdr3_nt: TGCAGTGCACTGGTGGCTAGCGAATCCTACGAGCAGTACTTC
cdr3_aa: CSALVASESYEQYF

v_call: TRBV11-1
d_call: TRBD2
j_call: TRBJ2-1
clone_size: many
cdr3_nt: TGTGCCAGCAGCTCAAGACTAGCGGGAAACAATGAGCAGTTCTTC
cdr3_aa: CASSSRLAGNNEQFF

v_call: TRBV7-9
d_call: NA
j_call: TRBJ2-1
clone_size: many
cdr3_nt: TGTGCCAGCAGCTTAGCGCAGGGTAGCGGTATCTACAATGAGCAGTTCTTC
cdr3_aa: CASSLAQGSGIYNEQFF

v_call: TRBV7-8
d_call: NA
j_call: TRBJ2-1
clone_size: NA
cdr3_nt: TGTGCCAGCAGCTTAGGGGTAGAAGAGCAGTTCTTC
cdr3_aa: CASSLGVEEQFF

v_call: TRBV20-1
d_call: NA
j_call: TRBJ2-7
clone_size: many
cdr3_nt: TGCAGTGCCCTCTCGTTCGGGGGGCACTCCTACGAGCAGTACTTC
cdr3_aa: CSALSFGGHSYEQYF

v_call: TRBV18
d_call: TRBD1
j_call: TRBJ2-2
clone_size: NA
cdr3_nt: TGTGCCAGCTCACCAGTAGAATGGTCGGGACAGCAGAACACCGGGGAGCTGTTTTTT
cdr3_aa: CASSPVEWSGQQNTGELFF

v_call: TRBV7-2
d_call: TRBD2
j_call: TRBJ2-3
clone_size: NA
cdr3_nt: TGTGCCAGCAGCTTATCCCCCCTAGCGGGGGTCACAGATACGCAGTATTTT
cdr3_aa: CASSLSPLAGVTDTQYF

v_call: TRBV12-3/TRBV12-4
d_call: TRBD1
j_call: TRBJ1-6
clone_size: many
cdr3_nt: TGTGCCAGCAGTTTGGGGACAGGCTTCGGTTCGCCCCTCCACTTT
cdr3_aa: CASSLGTGFGSPLHF

v_call: TRBV5-1
d_call: NA
j_call: TRBJ1-6
clone_size: many
cdr3_nt: TGCGCCAGCAGCCCTGGACAGTCCAATTCACCCCTCCACTTT
cdr3_aa: CASSPGQSNSPLHF

v_call: TRBV27
d_call: NA
j_call: TRBJ1-2
clone_size: few
cdr3_nt: TGTGCCAGCAGTGGGGTGGGGAGCGCTAACTATGGCTACACCTTC
cdr3_aa: CASSGVGSANYGYTF

v_call: TRBV7-2
d_call: NA
j_call: TRBJ2-2
clone_size: NA
cdr3_nt: TGTGCCAGCAGCCCTCCCCTGGTTTGGACCGGGGAGCTGTTTTTT
cdr3_aa: CASSPPLVWTGELFF

v_call: TRBV12-3/TRBV12-4
d_call: NA
j_call: TRBJ2-3
clone_size: few
cdr3_nt: TGTGCCAGCAGGCTACTACTAGCCACAGATACGCAGTATTTT
cdr3_aa: CASRLLLATDTQYF

v_call: TRBV5-5
d_call: NA
j_call: TRBJ2-7
clone_size: few
cdr3_nt: TGTGCCAGCAGCTTCAGGGACTACGAGCAGTACTTC
cdr3_aa: CASSFRDYEQYF

v_call: TRBV6-5
d_call: TRBD1
j_call: TRBJ1-1
clone_size: many
cdr3_nt: TGTGCCAGCAGCCAACAGGGGCGAGACACTGAAGCTTTCTTT
cdr3_aa: CASSQQGRDTEAFF

v_call: TRBV2
d_call: TRBD2
j_call: TRBJ2-3
clone_size: few
cdr3_nt: TGTGCGCTGCAGCGGGAGATTCAAGATACGCAGTATTTT
cdr3_aa: CALQREIQDTQYF

v_call: TRBV19
d_call: NA
j_call: TRBJ2-6
clone_size: many
cdr3_nt: TGTGCCAGTAGTATGTCGCAGATAGGTGGGGCCAACGTCCTGACTTTC
cdr3_aa: CASSMSQIGGANVLTF

v_call: TRBV7-3
d_call: TRBD1
j_call: TRBJ1-2
clone_size: many
cdr3_nt: TGTGCCAGCAGCTTAAAATCCCCCCGGACAGGGAGAGACTATGGCTACACCTTC
cdr3_aa: CASSLKSPRTGRDYGYTF

v_call: TRBV12-3/TRBV12-4
d_call: TRBD1
j_call: TRBJ1-5
clone_size: NA
cdr3_nt: TGTGCCAGCAGTAGGGTGGGACAGGGGTTCTTAGCTAGCAATCAGCCCCAGCATTTT
cdr3_aa: CASSRVGQGFLASNQPQHF

v_call: TRBV29-1
d_call: NA
j_call: TRBJ1-1
clone_size: NA
cdr3_nt: TGCAGCGCTATGGACAGAAAGAACACTGAAGCTTTCTTT
cdr3_aa: CSAMDRKNTEAFF

v_call: TRBV7-3
d_call: NA
j_call: TRBJ1-6
clone_size: NA
cdr3_nt: TGTGCCGGCTACCTAAAGTTATCCCTCCACTTT
cdr3_aa: CAGYLKLSLHF

v_call: TRBV20-1
d_call: TRBD2
j_call: TRBJ2-1
clone_size: NA
cdr3_nt: TGCAGTGCTAGGGACGCGACAACTAGCGGCGACTACAATGAGCAGTTCTTC
cdr3_aa: CSARDATTSGDYNEQFF

v_call: TRBV9
d_call: NA
j_call: TRBJ2-1
clone_size: many
cdr3_nt: TGTGCCAGCAGCGCTGTCTTAAGCTCCTACAATGAGCAGTTCTTC
cdr3_aa: CASSAVLSSYNEQFF

v_call: TRBV14
d_call: NA
j_call: TRBJ1-1
clone_size: few
cdr3_nt: TGTGCCAGCAGCCAAGATCTTGGGGTCGTGAACACTGAAGCTTTCTTT
cdr3_aa: CASSQDLGVVNTEAFF

v_call: TRBV19
d_call: TRBD2
j_call: TRBJ2-5
clone_size: NA
cdr3_nt: TGTGCCAGTAGCAGCCCCGGGACTAGCGGGGAGACCCAGTACTTC
cdr3_aa: CASSSPGTSGETQYF

v_call: TRBV21-1
d_call: NA
j_call: TRBJ1-4
clone_size: many
cdr3_nt: TGTGCCAGCAGCAAAGCCACAGGGGGCGAAACTAATGAAAAACTGTTTTTT
cdr3_aa: CASSKATGGETNEKLFF